Below, 21 T cell receptor beta chains from the same sample are listed, as sequenced in a study of vaccination effects on CD4 cells after COVID-19. No antigen has been identified for these receptors. TCRdb keeps only in-frame clones here, not all; method: immunoSEQ multiplex PCR. The data show about 22,000 clones, 65% to 85% seen once. Sequencing followed a ViraFEST assay step that expanded antigen-specific CD4+ T cells with viral peptide pools. When ten to eleven days of culture had elapsed, CD4+ T cells were isolated. Source: CD4+ T cells from PBMCs cultured with HCoV-229E spike peptides, taken before COVID-19 vaccination. The receptors were sampled from a human donor who received a COVID-19 vaccine.

The chain employs TRBV21-1 and TRBJ1-2; the table's D call of TRBD1 was not tested on the DNA. TRBV21-1 is a recognized pseudogene. The CDR3 length is 18 residues. CDR3 in amino acids: CATATKFRGPWPPYGYTF. The CDR3 coding sequence is TGTGCCACCGCAACGAAGTTCAGGGGCCCATGGCCGCCTTATGGCTACACCTTC.

CDR3 residues: CATRDYTEAFF. In DNA form, the CDR3 reads TGTGCCACCCGGGATTACACTGAAGCTTTCTTT. The J gene is TRBJ1-1, the V gene TRBV2; no clear D gene. The length of the CDR3 is 11 residues. Germline-derived CDR1 and CDR2 are SNHLY and FYNNEI. Deletions cut 10 bases from V and 3 bases from J, with 9 bases between.

This chain joins TRBV7-9 and TRBJ2-2; maybe TRBD1 (5 bases). Trimming shortened V by 3 bases and J by 7 bases, and 21 bases separated the two germline ends. The germline gives CDR1 SEHNR, CDR2 FQNEAQ (reference sequence). The CDR3 is 17 amino acids. The CDR3 here is CASSFQDRPLRGGELFF. Here the CDR3 DNA reads TGTGCCAGCAGCTTCCAGGACCGTCCCCTAAGGGGCGGGGAGCTGTTTTTT.

The table lists this clone with a few counts. This chain links TRBV9 with TRBJ1-2, with D unresolved. The V and J ends lost 4 bases and 8 bases respectively, with 9 bases between them. CDR1 and CDR2 (germline): SGDLS, YYNGEE. This CDR3 contains 11 residues. The CDR3 reads CASSKTGGYTF. The CDR3 bases are TGTGCCAGCAGCAAAACCGGAGGCTACACCTTC.

In its sample, this clone is medium-sized. This sequence joins TRBV5-4 and TRBJ1-3, with a tentative D call TRBD1 (6 bases). From germline, CDR1 is SGHNT and CDR2 YYREEE (reference sequence). V gave up 4 bases and J gave up 0 bases, with 14 bases separating them. CDR3 size: 16 residues. CDR3 region: CASSTGGGASGNTIYF. The CDR3 bases are TGTGCCAGCAGCACCGGAGGGGGGGCCTCTGGAAACACCATATATTTT. Complete variable domain (other parts from reference TRBV5-4 and TRBJ1-3): ETGVTQSPTHLIKTRGQQVTLRCSSQSGHNTVSWYQQALGQGPQFIFQYYREEENGRGNFPPRFSGLQFPNYSSELNVNALELDDSALYLCASSTGGGASGNTIYFGEGSWLTVV.

The chain carries TRBV28 and TRBJ2-7; D not certain. Germline V gives CDR1 MDHEN, CDR2 SYDVKM. V shed 7 bases and J shed 3 bases, with 13 bases lying between them. This CDR3 region has 13 residues. CDR3 DNA: TGTGCCAGCATGAAGGGAACGGGCTACGAGCAGTACTTC. Encoded protein: CASMKGTGYEQYF.

The rearrangement uses TRBV3-1 (or the pseudogene TRBV3-2) and TRBJ1-6; no reliable D call. The CDR3 is made up of 14 amino acids. Germline V CDR1 and CDR2: LGHDT, YNNKEL (reference sequence). V lost 0 bases and J lost 10, with 10 bases in between. CDR3 DNA: TGTGCCAGCAGCCAAGATCTGGTCGGATCACCCCTCCACTTT. Translating it yields CASSQDLVGSPLHF.

This chain uses TRBV6-5 with TRBJ1-5; 7 nucleotides agree with TRBD1. The V gene's germline CDR1 is MNHEY and CDR2 SVGAGI. The length of the CDR3 is 15 residues. Losses at the gene ends were 5 bases for V and 0 bases for J; bases not matched to a gene: 4. CDR3 DNA: TGTGCCAGCAGTCAGGGGACAGTTAGCAATCAGCCCCAGCATTTT. Amino acids: CASSQGTVSNQPQHF.

V is TRBV9 and J is TRBJ2-3; D may be TRBD1 (7 bases). The CDR3 sequence is 15 residues long. CDR1 is SGDLS and CDR2 is YYNGEE in the germline V gene. Deletions cut 5 bases from V and 0 bases from J, with 13 bases between. CDR3 nucleotide sequence: TGTGCCAGCAGTCTGACAGGGACTAGCACAGATACGCAGTATTTT. It is translated as CASSLTGTSTDTQYF.

This rearrangement joins TRBV2 to TRBJ2-4; no firm D call. Per germline, CDR1 SNHLY and CDR2 FYNNEI. The CDR3 extends over 14 amino acids. V lost 3 bases and J lost 4, with 10 bases in between. CDR3 sequence: CASSETLLKNIQYF. The CDR3 DNA reads as TGTGCCAGCAGTGAGACACTCTTGAAAAACATTCAGTACTTC. Full variable domain (outside the CDR3, taken from reference TRBV2 and TRBJ2-4): EPEVTQTPSHQVTQMGQEVILRCVPISNHLYFYWYRQILGQKVEFLVSFYNNEISEKSEIFDDQFSVERPDGSNFTLKIRSTKLEDSAMYFCASSETLLKNIQYFGAGTRLSVL.

This clone was counted only a few times. The CDR3 DNA sequence: TGCGCCAGCAGTGAGTCACGGTATGGCACTGAAGCTTTCTTT. Translating it yields CASSESRYGTEAFF. V usage is TRBV10-1 and J usage is TRBJ1-1; unclear D gene. Trimming stripped 0 bases from V and 4 bases from J, with 9 bases between. Germline values: CDR1 WNHNN, CDR2 SYGVQD (reference sequence). The CDR3 consists of 14 residues.

This chain joins TRBV25-1 and TRBJ2-3, with 9 positions matching TRBD1. CDR3 length equals 16 residues. The germline V gene encodes CDR1 MGHDK and CDR2 SYGVNS. Trimming cost V 1 base and J 1 base; bases outside gene matches: 3. For the CDR3, the DNA is TGTGCCAGCAGTGAATTCGGACAGGGGCGCACAGATACGCAGTATTTT. It encodes CASSEFGQGRTDTQYF. The full variable domain, its missing parts supplied by reference TRBV25-1 and TRBJ2-3, is EADIYQTPRYLVIGTGKKITLECSQTMGHDKMYWYQQDPGMELHLIHYSYGVNSTEKGDLSSESTVSRIRTEHFPLTLESARPSHTSQYLCASSEFGQGRTDTQYFGPGTRLTVL.

The chain couples TRBV4-1 to TRBJ2-2; D is possibly TRBD1 (5 bases). This CDR3 has 16 residues. V was clipped by 3 bases and J by 0 bases, with 11 bases between them. The germline V gene encodes CDR1 MGHRA and CDR2 YSYEKL. The CDR3 protein is CASSQVKGTNTGELFF. CDR3 DNA: TGCGCCAGCAGCCAGGTAAAGGGGACGAACACCGGGGAGCTGTTTTTT.

V usage is TRBV18 and J usage is TRBJ2-1, with D hard to call. V was trimmed by 2 bases and J by 4 bases, leaving 9 bases between them. CDR3 length: 14 amino acids. Per the germline V gene, CDR1 is KGHSH and CDR2 is LQKENI. The CDR3 DNA is TGTGCCAGCTCACCAATCCAGACGTACAATGAGCAGTTCTTC. Translating it yields CASSPIQTYNEQFF.

The V call is TRBV30, the J call TRBJ2-7; D not resolved. In germline, CDR1 is GTSNPN, CDR2 SVGIG (reference sequence). CDR3 length equals 12 residues. V lost 5 bases to trimming and J lost 3 bases, with 11 bases between them. CDR3 loop: CAWGVDFYEQYF. The DNA of the CDR3 is TGTGCCTGGGGGGTAGACTTCTACGAGCAGTACTTC. Using reference TRBV30 and TRBJ2-7 for the parts outside the CDR3, the full variable domain is SQTIHQWPATLVQPVGSPLSLECTVEGTSNPNLYWYRQAAGRGLQLLFYSVGIGQISSEVPQNLSASRPQDRQFILSSKKLLLSDSGFYLCAWGVDFYEQYFGPGTRLTVT.

CDR3 in DNA: TGTGCCAGCAGCCAAGGCAGCCAAGAGACCCAGTACTTC. This codes for CASSQGSQETQYF. This chain connects TRBV3-1 (or the pseudogene TRBV3-2) to TRBJ2-5; D unclear. CDR1 and CDR2 from the germline V gene are LGHDT and YNNKEL (reference sequence). Trimming shortened V by 1 base and J by 1 base, and 4 bases separated the two germline ends. The CDR3 runs 13 residues.

The chain couples TRBV15 to TRBJ2-1, with TRBD1 identical over 8 bases. Losses at the gene ends were 4 bases for V and 4 bases for J; bases not matched to a gene: 6. There are 15 residues in the CDR3. From germline, CDR1 is LNHNV and CDR2 YYDKDF (reference sequence). The CDR3 protein is CATSILGTGYNEQFF. The CDR3, as DNA: TGTGCCACCAGCATCCTCGGGACAGGATACAATGAGCAGTTCTTC.

This rearrangement joins TRBV14 to TRBJ1-2; D call uncertain. Germline V CDR1 and CDR2: SGHDN, FVKESK. The CDR3 has 13 amino acids. V lost 1 base, J lost 4 bases, and 7 bases lay in between. The CDR3 is CASSQANTYGYTF. CDR3 nucleotide sequence: TGTGCCAGCAGCCAAGCGAACACCTATGGCTACACCTTC.

The chain couples TRBV9 to TRBJ1-5; no reliable D call. CDR3 size: 15 residues. Germline V lookup: CDR1 SGDLS, CDR2 YYNGEE. V gave up 0 bases and J gave up 2 bases, with 9 bases separating them. The CDR3 DNA follows: TGTGCCAGCAGCGTAGGGACCCTAGGCAATCAGCCCCAGCATTTT. Translated: CASSVGTLGNQPQHF.

The J gene is TRBJ2-7, the V gene TRBV2; 12 bases are shared with TRBD2. Germline loops: CDR1 SNHLY, CDR2 FYNNEI. V shed 8 bases and J 3 bases; nucleotides not matched to a gene: 5. This CDR3 is built from 14 residues. CDR3 residues: CASDPGLAGYEQYF. The CDR3 region has the DNA TGTGCCAGCGATCCGGGACTAGCGGGCTACGAGCAGTACTTC.

This chain joins TRBV12-3 or TRBV12-4 and TRBJ1-5; maybe TRBD1 (6 bases). The CDR3 is 13 residues long. V shed 3 bases and J shed 7 bases, with 10 bases lying between them. The CDR3 spells CASSFRGRQPQHF. CDR3 DNA sequence: TGTGCCAGCAGTTTCCGGGGGCGGCAGCCCCAGCATTTT.